Listed below are T cell receptor beta chains from one sample, sequenced in a study of blood T cell repertoires in COVID-19. Only in-frame clones appear in the TCRdb table, and some are missing; sequencing was by immunoSEQ multiplex PCR. The sample holds about 160,000 clones, roughly 91% seen once. Material for sequencing was peripheral blood. All receptors come from a young man with acute or convalescent COVID-19. CDR3s leave out the opening cysteine and the closing phenylalanine or tryptophan.

CDR3aa: ASSPNTGRNTEAF
v_gene: TRBV5-1

CDR3aa: SGARGTDTQY
v_gene: TRBV29-1

CDR3aa: ASSSVPGQSFSYEQY
v_gene: TRBV27

CDR3aa: ASRYEPGLTNYEQY
v_gene: TRBV5-6

CDR3aa: AWSITGVYEQY
v_gene: TRBV30

CDR3aa: ATSDRERGDARTGELF
v_gene: TRBV24-1

CDR3aa: ASSLGTGGEKLF
v_gene: TRBV7-9

CDR3aa: ASSPMTVSYGYT
v_gene: TRBV6-5

CDR3aa: ASSTRDRSSGANVLT
v_gene: TRBV7-9

CDR3aa: ATSREQGYGYT
v_gene: TRBV15

CDR3aa: ASSQVPAYRLTEAF
v_gene: TRBV4-2

CDR3aa: ASSQDRTGVDEKLF
v_gene: TRBV3-1/TRBV3-2

CDR3aa: ASSSPGLAGGQETQY
v_gene: TRBV11-2

CDR3aa: ASRTGQGEEKLF
v_gene: TRBV5-6

CDR3aa: AISESGTGQRETQY
v_gene: TRBV10-3

CDR3aa: ASSQAGLTNTEAF
v_gene: TRBV14